This is a list of T cell receptor beta chains from one sample in a study of blood T cell repertoires in COVID-19. Profiled with immunoSEQ multiplex PCR; TCRdb holds only in-frame clones, not every one. The sample lists about 220,000 clones, about 90% seen once, with 1.9% in the top ten. The sequenced sample consisted of peripheral blood. Every receptor here comes from a man in his forties with active or convalescent COVID-19. The CDR3 runs from the conserved cysteine through the conserved F or W. The D gene is left open where the match is weak. Size is omitted from some rows. Given values are once, few, many or a class for expanded clones.

v_call	d_call	clone_size	j_call	cdr3_aa	cdr3_nt
TRBV7-9	-	-	TRBJ1-1	CASSTGALNTEAFF	TGTGCCAGCAGTACAGGCGCCCTAAACACTGAAGCTTTCTTT
TRBV4-1	-	-	TRBJ1-5	CASSQTKDSNQPQHF	TGCGCCAGCAGCCAGACAAAGGATAGCAATCAGCCCCAGCATTTT
TRBV2	TRBD1	few	TRBJ1-6	CASSVRGTGNSYNSPLHF	TGTGCCAGCAGCGTCCGGGGGACAGGGAACTCCTATAATTCACCCCTCCACTTT
TRBV18	TRBD1	-	TRBJ1-2	CASSPEGQGPSYTF	TGTGCCAGCTCACCCGAAGGACAGGGCCCCAGCTACACCTTC
TRBV3-1/TRBV3-2	TRBD1	-	TRBJ2-7	CASSQTDRVGYEQYF	TGTGCCAGCAGCCAGACGGACAGGGTCGGCTACGAGCAGTACTTC
TRBV9	TRBD2	-	TRBJ2-1	CASSSGGGGIYNEQFF	TGTGCCAGCAGCTCGGGTGGCGGGGGGATCTACAATGAGCAGTTCTTC
TRBV2	-	-	TRBJ2-2	CASSAGSTGELFF	TGTGCCAGCAGTGCCGGGTCCACCGGGGAGCTGTTTTTT
TRBV7-2	-	-	TRBJ1-6	CASSPGLTRWVYNSPLHF	TGTGCCAGCAGCCCGGGACTGACGCGCTGGGTTTATAATTCACCCCTCCACTTT
TRBV5-1	-	-	TRBJ1-1	CASSLVGRGNTEAFF	TGCGCCAGCAGCTTGGTAGGCAGGGGGAACACTGAAGCTTTCTTT
TRBV27	-	-	TRBJ1-4	CASSSRDFNEKLFF	TGTGCCAGCAGTTCCCGGGACTTTAATGAAAAACTGTTTTTT
TRBV7-9	-	few	TRBJ2-7	CASSSRVSEEQYF	TGTGCCAGCAGCTCCAGGGTCTCGGAAGAGCAGTACTTC
TRBV5-1	TRBD1	-	TRBJ1-2	CASSLVGTGDYGYTF	TGCGCCAGCAGCTTGGTAGGGACAGGTGACTATGGCTACACCTTC
TRBV15	TRBD1	-	TRBJ1-5	CATSSLGTVSNQPQHF	TGTGCCACCAGCAGCCTTGGGACAGTGAGCAATCAGCCCCAGCATTTT
TRBV7-2	-	-	TRBJ2-3	CASSLGLARTDTQYF	TGTGCCAGCAGCTTAGGGCTAGCGCGGACAGATACGCAGTATTTT
TRBV27	-	-	TRBJ2-7	CASSLTSSYEQYF	TGTGCCAGCAGTCTTACGAGCTCCTACGAGCAGTACTTC
TRBV27	-	-	TRBJ1-1	CASSLSGRGTEAFF	TGTGCCAGCAGTTTGTCGGGGAGGGGTACTGAAGCTTTCTTT
TRBV21-1	-	-	TRBJ2-1	CASSGRTSGWDNEQFF	TGTGCCAGCAGCGGTCGGACTAGCGGGTGGGACAATGAGCAGTTCTTC
TRBV27	-	-	TRBJ1-1	CASSLYGPDTTEAFF	TGTGCCAGCAGTTTATACGGCCCGGACACGACTGAAGCTTTCTTT
TRBV18	-	-	TRBJ1-1	CASSDTRGPGVAFF	TGTGCCAGCTCAGACACCAGGGGCCCCGGGGTAGCTTTCTTT
TRBV6-4	-	-	TRBJ1-2	CAKDIGGAYYGYTF	TGTGCCAAAGATATCGGGGGGGCCTACTATGGCTACACCTTC
TRBV28	TRBD1	-	TRBJ1-5	CASSRDSLKYSNQPQHF	TGTGCCAGCAGTCGGGACAGTCTTAAATATAGCAATCAGCCCCAGCATTTT
TRBV29-1	-	-	TRBJ1-3	CSVLVWGGSSPSGNTIYF	TGCAGCGTTCTTGTCTGGGGCGGTTCGTCTCCCTCTGGAAACACCATATATTTT
TRBV7-2	-	-	TRBJ2-7	CASSLLQIPYEQYF	TGTGCCAGCAGCTTACTCCAGATCCCCTACGAGCAGTACTTC
TRBV30	-	-	TRBJ1-1	CAWSVQLNTEAFF	TGTGCCTGGAGTGTACAGTTGAACACTGAAGCTTTCTTT
TRBV27	-	-	TRBJ1-5	CASSLANGGNQPQHF	TGTGCCAGCAGTTTAGCTAATGGAGGCAATCAGCCCCAGCATTTT
TRBV13	TRBD2	once	TRBJ2-3	CASSLVAGGIADTQYF	TGTGCCAGCAGCTTAGTGGCGGGGGGGATCGCAGATACGCAGTATTTT
TRBV5-1	-	-	TRBJ2-2	CASSTQGSTGELFF	TGCGCCAGCAGCACTCAGGGGAGCACCGGGGAGCTGTTTTTT
TRBV7-6	TRBD2	-	TRBJ2-7	CASSLGLGFYEQYF	TGTGCCAGCAGCTTGGGACTAGGATTCTACGAGCAGTACTTC
TRBV5-5	TRBD1	-	TRBJ2-1	CASSLLGQGVYNEQFF	TGTGCCAGCAGCTTGTTGGGACAGGGGGTCTACAATGAGCAGTTCTTC
TRBV19	-	-	TRBJ1-5	CASMKRPGDYSNQPQHF	TGTGCCAGTATGAAAAGGCCAGGGGATTATAGCAATCAGCCCCAGCATTTT
TRBV9	-	-	TRBJ1-2	CASSQSSGYGYTF	TGTGCCAGCAGCCAGAGTTCGGGCTATGGCTACACCTTC
TRBV28	TRBD1	-	TRBJ1-1	CASRPETGGNTEAFF	TGTGCCAGCAGACCCGAGACAGGGGGCAACACTGAAGCTTTCTTT
TRBV6-6	TRBD1	-	TRBJ1-4	CASSYSQGKWEKLFF	TGTGCCAGCAGTTACTCACAGGGGAAGTGGGAAAAACTGTTTTTT
TRBV11-2	-	-	TRBJ2-3	CASSYRGRADTQYF	TGTGCCAGCAGCTACAGGGGGAGGGCAGATACGCAGTATTTT
TRBV5-1	TRBD2	-	TRBJ2-1	CASSPRTSGRYNEQFF	TGCGCCAGCAGCCCGCGCACTAGCGGCCGCTACAATGAGCAGTTCTTC
TRBV27	-	-	TRBJ1-5	CASSLSPWASGSQHF	TGTGCCAGCAGTTTATCTCCATGGGCAAGCGGGTCCCAGCATTTT
TRBV10-3	-	-	TRBJ1-1	CAISGQSNTEAFF	TGTGCCATCAGCGGACAATCGAACACTGAAGCTTTCTTT